This TCR beta chain comes out of a study of shared clonotypes between healthy human individuals (dated by TCRdb to about 2020). For the wider study: Two women and a few men aged 18 to 49 years were included in the cohort. For each donor, three plates each were used for CD4 naive and CD4 memory, two plates were used for CD8 naive, and one plate was used for CD8 memory. To estimate repertoire size and how much clonotypes are shared between individuals, the study performed deep sequencing of blood TCR repertoires from roughly five healthy adults. Different laboratories and diverse techniques were used to prepare libraries and sequence TCR repertoires, to increase sequencing depth and limit assay-specific biases. Each donor's leukapheresis produced roughly between about 0.8 and 8.9 billion PBMCs.

CD8 naive samples were CD45RO-negative cells positively selected for CCR7, giving a CD45RA+CCR7+ population that excluded TemRA cells. Donors were healthy HIV-negative adults with no recently reported acute infections or vaccinations. Only Caucasian adults living in Nashville, Tennessee, USA were represented among the donors. Blood was obtained by leukapheresis, after which PBMCs were separated by Ficoll-Histopaque density gradient centrifugation and cryopreserved in liquid nitrogen vapor phase. Analytical flow cytometry was used to check the purity and quantity of each magnetically sorted T cell population. Genomic DNA was isolated from each sorted fraction and quantified by UV absorbance on a Nanodrop 2000c. The research as a whole found: Because the study included a small number of donors, the genetic and exposure-history diversity represented was limited. Approximately 5% of naive CD4, 3.5% of naive CD8, approximately 2% of memory CD4, and 0.4% of memory CD8 clonotypes were shared across a few donors. Sampling was limited to blood, and TCR repertoires in tissue likely differ from TCR repertoires in blood. Naive subsets generally had larger estimated clonotype richness than memory subsets. Pairwise subsampling indicated that sequencing depth was expected to affect the degree of clonotype sharing among donors. Even with the large sequencing depth, rarefaction of the sorted-subset datasets indicated that sequencing was incomplete. Higher generation probabilities were observed for clonotypes shared by all four sorted-subset donors than for non-shared clonotypes.

Comment on this clone: This receptor's antigen is unknown. No base quality values were provided; no much bigger clone lies one nucleotide off.

Germline trimming: 7 bases from V, 0 bases from J; junction bases outside gene matches: 6. The CDR3 sequence holds 16 residues, the cysteine and phenylalanine included. Here the CDR3 DNA is all that survives: 48 bases in frame from base 1. CDR1 and CDR2 are read off the germline V gene as MDHEN and SYDVKM. Using the deep immunoSEQ assay, multiplex PCR amplified TCR CDR3 regions from genomic DNA. Extracted genomic DNA from each cell subset was distributed evenly across all wells of several immunoSEQ 96-well plates, and each plate was treated as a replicate. For sorted subsets, approximately 200 ng of genomic DNA, equivalent to 25,000 to 35,000 T cell genomes, went into each replicate PCR. Purified libraries were measured with a Qubit 3.0 fluorometer, size-checked on a Bioanalyzer 2100, and measured again with the KAPA Library Quantification kit. A separate single-read 150-cycle Illumina NextSeq 550 flow cell was used to sequence each immunoSEQ 96-well plate. The study's processing was this. Because the immunoSEQ output held only junctional sequences and lacked quality scores, the filtering could not match the filtering applied to full-length reads. To assign V/J genes and CDR3, sequences were annotated using PyIR, a Python wrapper for IgBLAST v1.9, with IMGT germline references. Reads with weak V/J assignments (E-value above 1e-6), missing CDR3, stop codons, out-of-frame junctions, or ambiguous translated residues were removed. V3J clonotypes were defined as sequences sharing an identical inferred V gene, J gene, and CDR3 amino acid sequence. Percentage overlap between repertoires was calculated by dividing the number of shared unique clonotypes by the size of the smaller repertoire. RTK rarefaction, the Chao1 estimator, and Recon v2.1 estimates of unobserved clonotypes were used to assess repertoire richness. Generation probabilities for all TCRbeta clonotypes obtained by the gDNA method from a few donors were computed using OLGA. This is the immuneACCESS table as TCRdb keeps it, with only in-frame sequences that have V and J called. A part of the clones is gone; compared with another copy, unresolved V genes explain less than half, and the rest is unexplained. V, J and clone size reflect that table, while D and trimming were determined from the DNA. Across this sample there are 1.5 million to 2.5 million clones, with about 95% seen only once. The ten biggest clones cover 1% to 1.5% of the sample.

This clonotype was sampled from a young man in good health. The sequence links TRBV28 to TRBJ2-3, with 11 central nucleotides matching TRBD2. Sample: naive CD8+ T cells sorted from blood. The cell subset or site label here, explained by the study, means: CD45RA+CCR7+. The CDR3 region: CASTLAGGYSTDTQYF. The DNA reads TGTGCCAGCACCCTAGCGGGGGGTTATAGCACAGATACGCAGTATTTT.